This is a list of T cell receptor beta chains from one sample in a study of identical twins. TCRdb passed the 5' RACE reads through MiXCR, listing each CDR3 protein once. The sample has 700,000 or so distinct CDR3 sequences, roughly 8% seen once. A further study also used this sample, focusing on yellow fever vaccine responses in identical twins.

The sample consisted of PBMCs. These receptors were taken from a woman between 18 and 29 years old in good health. CDR3s leave out the opening cysteine and the closing phenylalanine or tryptophan. The order of the fields is V gene, J gene, CDR3 protein.

>TRBV5-1|TRBJ1-4
ASSLHGEDEKLF
>TRBV7-6|TRBJ1-3
AVRVPSSGNTIY
>TRBV7-8|TRBJ2-5
ASLAFLAGVEETQY
>TRBV3-1|TRBJ2-2
ASSQGGGANTGELF
>TRBV4-2|TRBJ2-7
ASSQEIQGLTYEQY
>TRBV7-2|TRBJ2-1
ASSTPGQVGVNEQF
>TRBV20-1|TRBJ2-1
SATKLPSNEQF
>TRBV7-8|TRBJ2-7
ASRSTGSPYEQY
>TRBV12-3/TRBV12-4|TRBJ2-1
ASSLGGGIHNEQF
>TRBV20-1|TRBJ2-7
SARSSGGLAVSYEQY
>TRBV12-3/TRBV12-4|TRBJ2-5
ASTSRGPETQY
>TRBV15|TRBJ2-1
ATSDPGEAGVLSYNEQF
>TRBV28|TRBJ2-1
ASSLRASGSSYNEQF
>TRBV11-2|TRBJ2-1
ASSPQPKVLLGGTYNEQF
>TRBV3-1|TRBJ2-7
ASRTGGTPEQY
>TRBV10-3|TRBJ2-2
AITGLAGGRSGELF
>TRBV20-1|TRBJ2-5
SARDGREETQY
>TRBV9|TRBJ1-5
ASSVAPGGGQPQH
>TRBV10-3|TRBJ2-2
AISESMASTGELF
>TRBV9|TRBJ1-5
ASSEGTISNSNQPQH
>TRBV29-1|TRBJ2-7
SAAPDSSYEQY
>TRBV5-1|TRBJ2-4
ASSLEKDKNIQY
>TRBV6-2/TRBV6-3|TRBJ2-2
ASRRADRETGELF
>TRBV4-3|TRBJ1-4
ASSGGPAKFTTNEKLF
>TRBV12-3/TRBV12-4|TRBJ2-5
ASSPLGGGTETQY
>TRBV29-1|TRBJ2-2
SATENTGELF
>TRBV5-1|TRBJ1-5
ASPDSNQPQH
>TRBV20-1|TRBJ2-5
SAGRGTSGKLY
>TRBV20-1|TRBJ2-3
SARDLLELSDTQY
>TRBV5-1|TRBJ2-7
ASTEDRPGEQY
>TRBV20-1|TRBJ2-1
SARDPSSRANEQF
>TRBV7-3|TRBJ2-7
ASSLTRRLGGLGGSYEQY
>TRBV7-8|TRBJ2-1
ASSLRTRGPYNEQF
>TRBV5-1|TRBJ2-3
ASSPTIGTDTQY
>TRBV6-2/TRBV6-3|TRBJ1-1
ASSYGVANTEAF
>TRBV7-9|TRBJ2-1
ASSAGPDYNEQF
>TRBV20-1|TRBJ2-2
SAPRTGLGLVAGELF
>TRBV29-1|TRBJ2-1
SGSVGPSGSWYNEQF
>TRBV7-2|TRBJ2-3
ASSQRLAGDTQY
>TRBV6-4|TRBJ2-3
ASSAATSDTQY
>TRBV20-1|TRBJ2-1
SAKTSGPFYNEQF
>TRBV20-1|TRBJ1-2
SARKAGTGTEGYT